This T cell receptor (beta chain) was captured by sequencing in a study of T cells in Graves' hyperthyroidism and ophthalmopathy. Study overall: Before treatment of any kind, peripheral blood was taken at initial diagnosis. Notes on the study in general: In validation, the model predicted ophthalmopathy. These predictions came a median roughly 7.1 months before onset. The blood repertoire included most of the expanded thyroid clonotypes above 0.001.

In the case of this clonotype: The target antigen is unknown. The junction departs from germline at one end; a sequencing error may be responsible.

The CDR3 has 14 residues. Germline V gene lookup returns CDR1 DFQATT and CDR2 SNEGSKA (reference sequence). Out of roughly 10 ml of fresh peripheral blood came the PBMCs. TCR beta CDR3 regions were amplified from RNA. First-round RT-PCR targeting the TCR CDR3 was performed with the HTBI primer set. MiXCR, run by TCRdb on the multiplex PCR reads, gives a single entry per CDR3 protein. This table has some 600,000 distinct CDR3 sequences, about 15% appearing once. The sequence was obtained from a young woman with Graves' hyperthyroidism that later progressed to Graves' ophthalmopathy. Specimen: blood. The chain joins TRBV20-1 to TRBJ2-7; D is possibly TRBD1 or TRBD2 (5 bases each). The CDR3 region has the DNA TGCAGTGCTAGAAAACCGGGACCCTCCAACGAGCAGTACTTC. It specifies CSARKPGPSNEQYF.